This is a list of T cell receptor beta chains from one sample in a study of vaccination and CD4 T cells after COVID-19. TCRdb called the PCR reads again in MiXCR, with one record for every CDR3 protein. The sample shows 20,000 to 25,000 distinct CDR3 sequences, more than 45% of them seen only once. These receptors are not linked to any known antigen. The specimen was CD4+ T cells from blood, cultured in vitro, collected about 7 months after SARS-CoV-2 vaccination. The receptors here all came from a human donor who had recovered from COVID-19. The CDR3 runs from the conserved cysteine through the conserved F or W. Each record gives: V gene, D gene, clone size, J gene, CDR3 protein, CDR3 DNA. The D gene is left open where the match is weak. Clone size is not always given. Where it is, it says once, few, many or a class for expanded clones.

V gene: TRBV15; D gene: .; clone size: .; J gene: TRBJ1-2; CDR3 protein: CATSTSTRYDGYTF; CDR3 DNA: TGTGCCACCAGCACCAGTACGAGATACGATGGCTACACCTTC
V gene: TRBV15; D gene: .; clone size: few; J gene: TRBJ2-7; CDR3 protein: CATSRGANYEQYF; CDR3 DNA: TGTGCCACCAGCAGAGGTGCGAACTACGAGCAGTACTTC
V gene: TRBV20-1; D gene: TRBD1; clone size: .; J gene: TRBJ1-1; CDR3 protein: CSAGGQGVPVPEAFF; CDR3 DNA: TGCAGTGCTGGGGGACAGGGGGTCCCCGTACCTGAAGCTTTCTTT
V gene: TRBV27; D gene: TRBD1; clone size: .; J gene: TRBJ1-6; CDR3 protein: CASSPGQGNSPLHF; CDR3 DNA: TGTGCCAGCAGCCCGGGACAGGGGAATTCACCCCTCCACTTT
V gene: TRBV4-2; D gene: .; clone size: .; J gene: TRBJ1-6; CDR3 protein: CASSQGGGEYNSPLHF; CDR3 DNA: TGTGCCAGCAGCCAGGGAGGTGGAGAATATAATTCACCCCTCCACTTT
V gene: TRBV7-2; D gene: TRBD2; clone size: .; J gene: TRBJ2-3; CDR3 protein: CASSLVGGTDTQYF; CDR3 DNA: TGTGCCAGCAGCTTAGTGGGAGGGACAGATACGCAGTATTTT
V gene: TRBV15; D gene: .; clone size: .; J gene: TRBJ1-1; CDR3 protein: CATSSRWDTEAFF; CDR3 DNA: TGTGCCACCAGCTCACGGTGGGACACTGAAGCTTTCTTT
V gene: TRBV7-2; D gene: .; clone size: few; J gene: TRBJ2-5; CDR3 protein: CASSWERPGAQYF; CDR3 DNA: TGTGCCAGCAGCTGGGAGCGGCCAGGGGCCCAGTACTTC
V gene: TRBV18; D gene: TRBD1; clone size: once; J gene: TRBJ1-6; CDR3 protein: CASSPTGTGYSPLHF; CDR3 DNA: TGTGCCAGCTCACCGACCGGGACAGGATACTCACCCCTCCACTTT
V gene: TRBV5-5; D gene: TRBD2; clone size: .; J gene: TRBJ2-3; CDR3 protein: CATGGVSTDTQYF; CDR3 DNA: TGTGCCACGGGGGGGGTCAGCACAGATACGCAGTATTTT
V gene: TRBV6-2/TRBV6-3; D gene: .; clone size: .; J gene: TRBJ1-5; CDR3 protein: CASSRQGDQPQHF; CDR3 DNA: TGTGCCAGCAGTCGCCAGGGCGATCAGCCCCAGCATTTT
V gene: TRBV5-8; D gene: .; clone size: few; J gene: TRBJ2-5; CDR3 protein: CASSPDDGQETQYF; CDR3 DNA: TGTGCCAGCAGCCCCGACGACGGCCAAGAGACCCAGTACTTC
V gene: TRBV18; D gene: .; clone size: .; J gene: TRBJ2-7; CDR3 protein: CASSPPVGRSYEQYF; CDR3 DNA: TGTGCCAGCTCACCACCGGTGGGGCGCAGCTACGAGCAGTACTTC
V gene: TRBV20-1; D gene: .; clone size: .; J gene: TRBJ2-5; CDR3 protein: CSARKASETQYF; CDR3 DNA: TGCAGTGCTAGAAAGGCGAGCGAGACCCAGTACTTC
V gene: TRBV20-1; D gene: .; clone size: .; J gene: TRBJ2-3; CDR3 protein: CSPSEVRTDTQYF; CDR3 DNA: TGCAGTCCCAGCGAGGTCCGCACAGATACGCAGTATTTT